This TCR beta chain was recorded in a study of cytomegalovirus exposure and HLA in healthy donors. Germline V gives CDR1 SQVTM, CDR2 ANQGSEA. The V and J ends lost 6 bases and 0 bases, in that order; junction bases with no gene match: 0. CDR3 size: 12 residues. Repertoires were generated with immunoSEQ multiplex PCR, while TCRdb's copy carries only in-frame clones and drops some. The data contain fewer than 200,000 clones, 85% to 90% of them singletons. The clonotype originates from a woman under 40 in good health and CMV-seronegative. The sequenced material came from PBMCs. V usage is TRBV29-1 and J usage is TRBJ1-1, with 8 bases matching TRBD1. The CDR3 DNA is TGCAGCGTGACAGGGGTGAACACTGAAGCTTTCTTT. This translates into CSVTGVNTEAFF.